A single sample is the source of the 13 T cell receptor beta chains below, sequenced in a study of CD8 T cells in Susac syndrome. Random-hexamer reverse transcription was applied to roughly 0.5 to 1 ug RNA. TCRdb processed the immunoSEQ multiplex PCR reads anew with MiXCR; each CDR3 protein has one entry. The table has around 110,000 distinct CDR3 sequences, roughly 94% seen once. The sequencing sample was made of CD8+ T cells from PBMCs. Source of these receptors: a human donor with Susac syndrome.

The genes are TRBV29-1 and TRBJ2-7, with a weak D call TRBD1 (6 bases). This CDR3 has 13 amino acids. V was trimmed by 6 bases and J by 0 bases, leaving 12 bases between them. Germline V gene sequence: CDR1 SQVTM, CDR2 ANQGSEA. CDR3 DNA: TGCAGCGTCTCGACAGGAGTCTCCTACGAGCAGTACTTC. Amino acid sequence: CSVSTGVSYEQYF.

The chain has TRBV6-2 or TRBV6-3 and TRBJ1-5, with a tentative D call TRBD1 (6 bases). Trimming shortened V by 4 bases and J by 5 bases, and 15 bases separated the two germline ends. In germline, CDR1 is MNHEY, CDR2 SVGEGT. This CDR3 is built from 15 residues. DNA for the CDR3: TGTGCCAGCAGTTCGATGACAGGTTGGGATCAGCCCCAGCATTTT. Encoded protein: CASSSMTGWDQPQHF.

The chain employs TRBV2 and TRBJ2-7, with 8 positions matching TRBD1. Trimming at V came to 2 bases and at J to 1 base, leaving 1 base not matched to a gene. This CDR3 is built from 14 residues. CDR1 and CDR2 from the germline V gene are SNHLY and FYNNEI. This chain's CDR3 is CASSENRGSYEQYF. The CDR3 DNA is TGTGCCAGCAGTGAAAACAGGGGGTCCTACGAGCAGTACTTC.

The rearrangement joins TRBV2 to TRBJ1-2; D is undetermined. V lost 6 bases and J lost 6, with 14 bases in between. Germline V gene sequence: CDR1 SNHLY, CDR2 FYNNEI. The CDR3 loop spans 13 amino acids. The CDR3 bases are TGTGCCAGCAGGCCGGGGTCCGGGAATGGCTACACCTTC. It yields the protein CASRPGSGNGYTF.

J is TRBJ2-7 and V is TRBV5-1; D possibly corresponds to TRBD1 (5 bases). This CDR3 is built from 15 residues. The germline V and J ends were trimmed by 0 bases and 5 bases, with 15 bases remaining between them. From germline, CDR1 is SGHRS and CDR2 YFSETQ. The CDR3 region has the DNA TGCGCCAGCAGCTTGGAGGACAAAGGCTCGGACGAGCAGTACTTC. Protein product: CASSLEDKGSDEQYF.

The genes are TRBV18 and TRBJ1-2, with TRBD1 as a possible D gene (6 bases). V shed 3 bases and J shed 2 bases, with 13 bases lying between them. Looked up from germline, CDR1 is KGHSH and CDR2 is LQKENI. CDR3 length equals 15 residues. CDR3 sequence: CASSPDRQGNYGYTF. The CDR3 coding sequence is TGTGCCAGCTCACCCGACCGGCAGGGGAACTATGGCTACACCTTC.

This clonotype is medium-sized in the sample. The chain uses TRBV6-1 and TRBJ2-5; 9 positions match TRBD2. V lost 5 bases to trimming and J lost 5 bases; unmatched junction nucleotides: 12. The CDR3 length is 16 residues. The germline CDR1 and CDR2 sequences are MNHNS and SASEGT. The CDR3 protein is CASSMGTSLSGETQYF. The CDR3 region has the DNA TGTGCCAGCAGTATGGGGACTAGCCTCTCCGGGGAGACCCAGTACTTC.

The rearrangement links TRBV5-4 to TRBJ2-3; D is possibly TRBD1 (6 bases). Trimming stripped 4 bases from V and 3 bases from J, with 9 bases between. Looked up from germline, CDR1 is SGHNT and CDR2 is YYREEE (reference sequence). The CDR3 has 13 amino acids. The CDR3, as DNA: TGTGCCAGCAGCGCCAGGGGAACAGATACGCAGTATTTT. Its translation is CASSARGTDTQYF. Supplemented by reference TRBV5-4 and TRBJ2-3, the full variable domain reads ETGVTQSPTHLIKTRGQQVTLRCSSQSGHNTVSWYQQALGQGPQFIFQYYREEENGRGNFPPRFSGLQFPNYSSELNVNALELDDSALYLCASSARGTDTQYFGPGTRLTVL.

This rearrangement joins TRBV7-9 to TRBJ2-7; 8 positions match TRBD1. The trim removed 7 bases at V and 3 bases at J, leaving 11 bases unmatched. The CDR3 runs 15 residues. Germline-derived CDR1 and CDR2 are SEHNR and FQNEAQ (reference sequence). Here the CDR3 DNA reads TGTGCCAGCACCTCGGACAGGGAAGAAGGCTACGAGCAGTACTTC. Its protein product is CASTSDREEGYEQYF.

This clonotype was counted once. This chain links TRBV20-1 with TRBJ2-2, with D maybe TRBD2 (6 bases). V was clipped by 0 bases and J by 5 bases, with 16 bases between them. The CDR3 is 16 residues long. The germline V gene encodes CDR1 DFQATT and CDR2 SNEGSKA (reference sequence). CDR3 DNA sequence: TGCAGTGCTAGAGATCCCACAGTCAGCGGGACCGGGGAGCTGTTTTTT. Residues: CSARDPTVSGTGELFF.

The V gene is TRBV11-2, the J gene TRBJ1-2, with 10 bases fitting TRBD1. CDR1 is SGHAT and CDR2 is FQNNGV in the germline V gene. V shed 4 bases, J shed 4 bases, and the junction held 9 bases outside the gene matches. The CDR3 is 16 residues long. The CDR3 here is CASSSRDRGRGYGYTF. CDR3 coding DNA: TGTGCCAGCAGCTCTCGGGACAGGGGAAGAGGCTATGGCTACACCTTC. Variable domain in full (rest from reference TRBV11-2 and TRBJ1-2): EAGVAQSPRYKIIEKRQSVAFWCNPISGHATLYWYQQILGQGPKLLIQFQNNGVVDDSQLPKDRFSAERLKGVDSTLKIQPAKLEDSAVYLCASSSRDRGRGYGYTFGSGTRLTVV.

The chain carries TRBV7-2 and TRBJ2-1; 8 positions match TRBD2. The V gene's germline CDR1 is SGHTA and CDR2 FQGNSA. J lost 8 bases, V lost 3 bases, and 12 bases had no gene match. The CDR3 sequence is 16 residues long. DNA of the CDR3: TGTGCCAGCAGCTTGCCGGGGGGGCCCGTAATGGATGAGCAGTTCTTC. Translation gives CASSLPGGPVMDEQFF.

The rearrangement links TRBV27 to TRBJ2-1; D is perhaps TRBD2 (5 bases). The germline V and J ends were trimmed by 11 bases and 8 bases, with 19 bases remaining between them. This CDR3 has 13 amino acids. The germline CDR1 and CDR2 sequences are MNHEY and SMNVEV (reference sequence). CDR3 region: CASEGEGWDEQFF. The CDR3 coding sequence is TGTGCCTCCGAGGGAGAGGGCTGGGATGAGCAGTTCTTC.